This T cell receptor beta chain emerged from a study of blood T cell repertoires in COVID-19. About the study: COVID-19 samples, acute and convalescent, were from the United States, Italy and Spain.

Per the study methods: Amplifying reference gene primers gave estimates of nucleated cell counts. Clones were sequenced by immunoSEQ multiplex PCR, and TCRdb holds only the in-frame ones, with some missing. For V, J and clone size, that table is used; D and trimming come from the DNA. The sample lists over 400,000 clones, 86% occurring once. This clonotype was obtained from a woman aged 25 to 45 with active or convalescent COVID-19. The specimen sequenced was peripheral blood.

CDR3 amino acids: CASSYDRGGTEAFF. The CDR3 region has the DNA TGTGCCAGCAGCTATGACAGGGGGGGGACTGAAGCTTTCTTT. The V gene is TRBV27, the J gene TRBJ1-1; 9 bases line up with TRBD1. The CDR3 spans 14 residues. CDR1 is MNHEY and CDR2 is SMNVEV in the germline V gene (reference sequence). With 6 bases clipped from V and 5 bases from J, the junction kept 7 bases outside the gene matches.